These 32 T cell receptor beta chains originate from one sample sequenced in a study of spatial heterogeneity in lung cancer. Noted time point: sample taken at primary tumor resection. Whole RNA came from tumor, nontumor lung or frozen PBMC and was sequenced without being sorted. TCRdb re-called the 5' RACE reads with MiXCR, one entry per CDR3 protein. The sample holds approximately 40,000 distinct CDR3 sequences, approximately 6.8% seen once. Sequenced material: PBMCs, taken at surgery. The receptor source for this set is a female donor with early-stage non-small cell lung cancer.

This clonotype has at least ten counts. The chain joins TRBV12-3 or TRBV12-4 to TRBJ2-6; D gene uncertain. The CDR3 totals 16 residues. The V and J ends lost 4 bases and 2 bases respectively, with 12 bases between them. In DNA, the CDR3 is TGTGCCAGCAGTTCTTGGACGGCCCCTGGGGCCAACGTCCTGACTTTC. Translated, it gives CASSSWTAPGANVLTF.

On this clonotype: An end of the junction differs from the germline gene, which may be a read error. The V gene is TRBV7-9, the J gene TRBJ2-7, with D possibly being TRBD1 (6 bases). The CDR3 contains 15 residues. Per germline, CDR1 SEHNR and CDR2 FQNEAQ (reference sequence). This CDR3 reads CTSSLMGAGSYEQYF. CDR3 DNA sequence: TGTACCAGCAGCTTAATGGGGGCTGGCTCCTACGAGCAGTACTTC.

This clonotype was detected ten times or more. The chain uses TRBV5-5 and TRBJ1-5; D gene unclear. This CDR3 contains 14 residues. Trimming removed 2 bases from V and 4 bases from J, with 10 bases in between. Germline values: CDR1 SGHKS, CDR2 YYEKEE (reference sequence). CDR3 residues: CASSLRLLNQPQHF. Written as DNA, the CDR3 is TGTGCCAGCAGCTTAAGACTTCTTAATCAGCCCCAGCATTTT.

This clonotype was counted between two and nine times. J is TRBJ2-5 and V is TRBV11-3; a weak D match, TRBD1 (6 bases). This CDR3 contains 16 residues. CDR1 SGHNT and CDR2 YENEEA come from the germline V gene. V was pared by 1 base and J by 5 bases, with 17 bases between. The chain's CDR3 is CASSLAWGRQRETQYF. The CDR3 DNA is TGTGCCAGCAGCTTAGCGTGGGGGCGTCAGAGGGAGACCCAGTACTTC. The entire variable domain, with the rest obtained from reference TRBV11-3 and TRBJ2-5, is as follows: EAGVVQSPRYKIIEKKQPVAFWCNPISGHNTLYWYLQNLGQGPELLIRYENEEAVDDSQLPKDRFSAERLKGVDSTLKIQPAELGDSAVYLCASSLAWGRQRETQYFGPGTRLLVL.

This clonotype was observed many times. The CDR3 reads CASSLELARGNQPQHF. The CDR3 nucleotides read TGTGCCAGCAGCTTAGAGCTCGCACGGGGCAATCAGCCCCAGCATTTT. The V and J genes are TRBV7-8 and TRBJ1-5; D unclear. Looked up from germline, CDR1 is SGHVS and CDR2 is FQNEAQ. The V end was cut by 1 base, the J end by 2 bases, with 12 bases between. The CDR3 contains 16 residues.

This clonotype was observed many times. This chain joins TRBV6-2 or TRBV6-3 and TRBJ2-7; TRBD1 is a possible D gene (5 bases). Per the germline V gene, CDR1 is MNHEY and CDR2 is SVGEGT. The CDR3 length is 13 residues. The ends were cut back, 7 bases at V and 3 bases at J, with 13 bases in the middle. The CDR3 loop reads CASTPTVNYEQYF. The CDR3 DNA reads TGTGCCAGCACCCCGACAGTAAACTACGAGCAGTACTTC.

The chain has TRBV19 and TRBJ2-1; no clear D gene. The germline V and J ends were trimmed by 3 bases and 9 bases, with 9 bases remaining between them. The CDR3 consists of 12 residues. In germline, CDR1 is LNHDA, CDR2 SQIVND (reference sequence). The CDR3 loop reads CASSIQGIEQFF. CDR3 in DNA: TGTGCCAGTAGTATTCAAGGGATTGAGCAGTTCTTC.

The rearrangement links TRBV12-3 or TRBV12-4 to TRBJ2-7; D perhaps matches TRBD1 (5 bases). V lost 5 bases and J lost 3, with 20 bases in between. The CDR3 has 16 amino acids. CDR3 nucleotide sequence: TGTGCCAGCAGTCTCAGGGCAGACTTGAATCTCTACGAGCAGTACTTC. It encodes CASSLRADLNLYEQYF.

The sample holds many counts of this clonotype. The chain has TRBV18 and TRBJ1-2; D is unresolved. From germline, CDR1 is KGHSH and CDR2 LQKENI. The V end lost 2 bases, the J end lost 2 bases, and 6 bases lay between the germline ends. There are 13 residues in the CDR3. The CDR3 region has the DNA TGTGCCAGCTCACCAATGGAGAACTATGGCTACACCTTC. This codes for CASSPMENYGYTF.

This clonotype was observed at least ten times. The CDR3 region is CASSSFGQGKDTQYF. The CDR3 nucleotides are TGTGCCAGCAGTTCCTTCGGACAGGGGAAAGATACGCAGTATTTT. The chain couples TRBV6-6 to TRBJ2-3; 9 bases are shared with TRBD1. The CDR3 runs to 15 residues. V was clipped by 4 bases and J by 5 bases; unmatched bases: 7. Germline V gene sequence: CDR1 MNHNY, CDR2 SVGAGI (reference sequence).

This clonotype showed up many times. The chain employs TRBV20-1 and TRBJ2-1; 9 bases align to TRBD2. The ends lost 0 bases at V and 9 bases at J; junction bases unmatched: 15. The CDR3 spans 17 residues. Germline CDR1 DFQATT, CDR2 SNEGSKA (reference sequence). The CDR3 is CSARDQAGGPGIAEQFF. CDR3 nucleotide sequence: TGCAGTGCTAGAGATCAGGCGGGGGGGCCAGGTATAGCTGAGCAGTTCTTC.

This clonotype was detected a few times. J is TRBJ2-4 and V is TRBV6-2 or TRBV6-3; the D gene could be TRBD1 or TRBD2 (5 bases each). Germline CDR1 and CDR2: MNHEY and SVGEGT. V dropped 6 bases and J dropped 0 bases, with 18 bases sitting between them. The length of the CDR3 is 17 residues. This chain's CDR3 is CASRGRMISLAKNIQYF. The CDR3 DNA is TGTGCCAGCAGGGGACGGATGATCTCTTTAGCCAAAAACATTCAGTACTTC.

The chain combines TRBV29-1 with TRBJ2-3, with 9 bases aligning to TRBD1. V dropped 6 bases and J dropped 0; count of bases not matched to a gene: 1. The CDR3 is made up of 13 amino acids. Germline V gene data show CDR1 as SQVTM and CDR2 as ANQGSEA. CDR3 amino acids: CSVQGASTDTQYF. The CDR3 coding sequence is TGCAGCGTACAGGGGGCTAGCACAGATACGCAGTATTTT.

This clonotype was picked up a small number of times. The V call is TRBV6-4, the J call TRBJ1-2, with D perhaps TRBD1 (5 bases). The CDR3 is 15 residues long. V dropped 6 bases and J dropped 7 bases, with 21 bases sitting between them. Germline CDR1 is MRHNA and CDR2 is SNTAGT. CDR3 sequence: CASSPQWGAIVGYTF. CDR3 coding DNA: TGTGCCAGCAGCCCCCAATGGGGCGCGATCGTTGGCTACACCTTC.

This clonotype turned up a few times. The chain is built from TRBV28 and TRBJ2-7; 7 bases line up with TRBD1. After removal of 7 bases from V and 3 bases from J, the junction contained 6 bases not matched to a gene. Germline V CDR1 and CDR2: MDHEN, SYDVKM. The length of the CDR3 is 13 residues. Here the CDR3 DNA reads TGTGCCAGCATTCCGACAGGGAGCTACGAGCAGTACTTC. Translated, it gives CASIPTGSYEQYF.

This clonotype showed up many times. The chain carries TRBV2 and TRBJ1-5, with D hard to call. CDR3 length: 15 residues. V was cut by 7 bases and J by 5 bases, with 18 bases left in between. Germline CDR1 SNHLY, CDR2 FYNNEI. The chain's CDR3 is CASTDIKHKYQPQHF. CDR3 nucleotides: TGTGCCAGCACCGATATCAAGCATAAGTATCAGCCCCAGCATTTT.

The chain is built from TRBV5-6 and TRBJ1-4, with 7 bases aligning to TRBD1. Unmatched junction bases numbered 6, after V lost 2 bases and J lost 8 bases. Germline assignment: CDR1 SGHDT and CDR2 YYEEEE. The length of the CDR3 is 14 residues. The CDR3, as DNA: TGTGCCAGCAGCTTCGACAGGGTAGACGAAAAACTGTTTTTT. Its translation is CASSFDRVDEKLFF.

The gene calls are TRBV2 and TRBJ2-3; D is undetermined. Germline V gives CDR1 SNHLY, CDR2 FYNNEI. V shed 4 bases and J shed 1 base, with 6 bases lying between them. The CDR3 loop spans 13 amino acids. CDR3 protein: CASSGIGTDTQYF. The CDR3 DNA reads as TGTGCCAGCAGTGGTATCGGCACAGATACGCAGTATTTT.

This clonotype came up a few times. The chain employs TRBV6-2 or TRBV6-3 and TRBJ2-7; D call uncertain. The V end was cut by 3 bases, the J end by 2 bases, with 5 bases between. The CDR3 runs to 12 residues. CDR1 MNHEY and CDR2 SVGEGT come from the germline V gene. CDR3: CASSYSPYEQYF. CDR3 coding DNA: TGTGCCAGCAGTTATTCCCCCTACGAGCAGTACTTC.

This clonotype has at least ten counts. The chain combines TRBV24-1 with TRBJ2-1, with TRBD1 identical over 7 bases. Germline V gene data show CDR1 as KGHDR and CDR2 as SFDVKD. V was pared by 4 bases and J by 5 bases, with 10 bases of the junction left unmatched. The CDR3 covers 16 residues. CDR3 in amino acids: CATSEPSGQQNNEQFF. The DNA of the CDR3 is TGTGCCACCAGTGAGCCCTCGGGACAGCAAAACAATGAGCAGTTCTTC.

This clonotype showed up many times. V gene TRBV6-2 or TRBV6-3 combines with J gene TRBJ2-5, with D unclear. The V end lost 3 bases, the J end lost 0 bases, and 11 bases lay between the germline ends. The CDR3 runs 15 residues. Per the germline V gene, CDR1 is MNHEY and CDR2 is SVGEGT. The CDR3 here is CASSYSIGYQETQYF. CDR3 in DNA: TGTGCCAGCAGTTATAGCATCGGGTACCAAGAGACCCAGTACTTC.

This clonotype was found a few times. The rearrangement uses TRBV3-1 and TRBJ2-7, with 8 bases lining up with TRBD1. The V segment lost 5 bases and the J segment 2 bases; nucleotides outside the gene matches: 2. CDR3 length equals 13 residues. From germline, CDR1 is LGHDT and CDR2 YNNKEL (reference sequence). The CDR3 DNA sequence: TGTGCCAGCAGCATGGGACAGGCCTACGAGCAGTACTTC. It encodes CASSMGQAYEQYF.

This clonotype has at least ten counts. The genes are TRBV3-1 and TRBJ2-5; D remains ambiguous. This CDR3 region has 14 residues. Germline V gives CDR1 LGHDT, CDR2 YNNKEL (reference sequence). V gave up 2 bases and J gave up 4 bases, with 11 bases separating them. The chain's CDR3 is CASSQSVWGETQYF. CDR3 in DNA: TGTGCCAGCAGCCAATCGGTTTGGGGAGAGACCCAGTACTTC.

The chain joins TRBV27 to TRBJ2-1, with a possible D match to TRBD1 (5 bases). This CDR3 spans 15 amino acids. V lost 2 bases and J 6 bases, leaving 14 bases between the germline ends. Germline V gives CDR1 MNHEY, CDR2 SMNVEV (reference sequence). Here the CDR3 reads CASSLGQGPPNEQFF. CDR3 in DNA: TGTGCCAGCAGTTTAGGGCAGGGCCCCCCCAATGAGCAGTTCTTC.

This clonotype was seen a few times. The CDR3 nucleotides read TGCGCCAGCAGCTTGATGGGACAGGGTAATCAGCCCCAGCATTTT. Amino acids: CASSLMGQGNQPQHF. The chain carries TRBV5-1 and TRBJ1-5, with TRBD1 matching over 9 bases. The CDR3 length is 15 residues. Germline V lookup: CDR1 SGHRS, CDR2 YFSETQ. With V trimmed by 1 base and J by 4 bases, 3 bases remained unmatched.

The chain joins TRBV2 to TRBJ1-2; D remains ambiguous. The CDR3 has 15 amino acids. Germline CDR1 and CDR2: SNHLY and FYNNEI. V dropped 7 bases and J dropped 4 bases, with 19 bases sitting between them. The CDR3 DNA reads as TGTGCCAGCACCCTTATGCTATCGGGAGTCTATGGCTACACCTTC. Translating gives CASTLMLSGVYGYTF.

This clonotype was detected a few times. CDR3 sequence (DNA): TGTGCCAGCACCCAACAGGGGGGTAACTATGGCTACACCTTC. It specifies CASTQQGGNYGYTF. The J gene is TRBJ1-2, the V gene TRBV7-2; 8 bases are shared with TRBD1. This CDR3 comprises 14 residues. Germline CDR1 reads SGHTA; CDR2 reads FQGNSA. Trimming cost V 7 bases and J 1 base; bases outside gene matches: 5.

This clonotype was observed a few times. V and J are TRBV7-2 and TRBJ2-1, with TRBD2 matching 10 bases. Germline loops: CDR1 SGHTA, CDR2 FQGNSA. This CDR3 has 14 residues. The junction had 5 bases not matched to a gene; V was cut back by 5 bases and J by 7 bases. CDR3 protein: CASSPGLARNEQFF. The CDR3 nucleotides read TGTGCCAGCAGCCCGGGACTAGCGCGGAATGAGCAGTTCTTC.

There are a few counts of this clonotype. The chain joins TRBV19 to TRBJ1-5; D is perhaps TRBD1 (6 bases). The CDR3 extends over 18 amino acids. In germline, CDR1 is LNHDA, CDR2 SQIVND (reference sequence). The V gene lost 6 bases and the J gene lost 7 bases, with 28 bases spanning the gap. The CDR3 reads CASSGPFIAGGAGQPQHF. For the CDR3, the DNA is TGTGCCAGTAGCGGACCTTTTATTGCGGGGGGCGCGGGGCAGCCCCAGCATTTT.

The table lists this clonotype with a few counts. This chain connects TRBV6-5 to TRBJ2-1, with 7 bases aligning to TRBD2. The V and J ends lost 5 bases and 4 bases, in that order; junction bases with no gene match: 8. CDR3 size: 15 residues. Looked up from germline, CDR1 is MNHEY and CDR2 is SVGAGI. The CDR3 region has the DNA TGTGCCAGCAGTCCGCCGGGACTACCTTACAATGAGCAGTTCTTC. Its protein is CASSPPGLPYNEQFF.

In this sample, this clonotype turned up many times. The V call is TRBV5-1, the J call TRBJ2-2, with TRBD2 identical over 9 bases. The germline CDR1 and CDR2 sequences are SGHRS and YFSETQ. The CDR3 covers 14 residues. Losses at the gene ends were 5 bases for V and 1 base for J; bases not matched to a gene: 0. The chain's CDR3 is CASRLAGNTGELFF. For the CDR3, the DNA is TGCGCCAGCAGACTAGCGGGGAACACCGGGGAGCTGTTTTTT.

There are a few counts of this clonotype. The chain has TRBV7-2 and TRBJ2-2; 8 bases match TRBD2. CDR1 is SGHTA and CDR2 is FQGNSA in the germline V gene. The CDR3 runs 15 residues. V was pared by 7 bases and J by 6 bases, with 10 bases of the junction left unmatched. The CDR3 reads CASKDLGLAPGELFF. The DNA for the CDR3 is TGTGCCAGCAAAGACCTCGGACTAGCACCCGGGGAGCTGTTTTTT.